This is a list of T cell receptor beta chains from one sample in a study of early T cells in non-severe SARS-CoV-2 infection. TCRdb itself ran the 5' RACE reads through MiXCR, one entry per CDR3 protein. This sample has 75,000 or so distinct CDR3 sequences, with over 9.5% found just once. Material: whole blood, obtained at baseline. These receptors all come from an adult who was a healthcare worker with PCR-confirmed SARS-CoV-2 infection or an uninfected control (not recorded which). Each CDR3 is given with its conserved first and last residue. D genes are given only for firm matches. Not every row has a clone size; where given, it reads once, few, many or a size class.

V gene	D gene	clone size	J gene	CDR3 DNA	CDR3 protein
TRBV9	TRBD1	-	TRBJ1-3	TGTGCCAGCAGGGGGACCGGGACAGGGGCCCTAAAATCTGGAAACACCATATATTTT	CASRGTGTGALKSGNTIYF
TRBV20-1	-	-	TRBJ2-5	TGCAGTGCTCAGGGTCAGAACCAAGAGACCCAGTACTTC	CSAQGQNQETQYF
TRBV20-1	TRBD1	many	TRBJ1-5	TGCAGTGCTAGAGAGGGACAGGGTAACGGTCAGCCCCAGCATTTT	CSAREGQGNGQPQHF
TRBV4-3	-	few	TRBJ1-2	TGCGCCAGCAGCCGTTCCCGGGGGGGCGATTCCGGCTACACCTTC	CASSRSRGGDSGYTF
TRBV4-1	-	-	TRBJ2-7	TGCGCCAGCAGCTGGGCAGACTCACCCTACGAGCAGTACTTC	CASSWADSPYEQYF
TRBV15	TRBD1	few	TRBJ2-7	TGTGCCACCAGCGGGGACAGGGTGAACGAGCAGTACTTC	CATSGDRVNEQYF
TRBV12-3/TRBV12-4	-	-	TRBJ1-2	TGTGCCAGCAGTTTCAGAGTTGGCTACACCTTC	CASSFRVGYTF
TRBV7-2	-	many	TRBJ2-1	TGTGCCAGCAGATACCGGGACGTTATAAAGAATGAGCAGTTCTTC	CASRYRDVIKNEQFF
TRBV29-1	-	-	TRBJ2-3	TGCAGCGTTGAACTCCCCGCGGGTACGCAGTATTTT	CSVELPAGTQYF
TRBV30	-	-	TRBJ1-6	TGTGCCTGGAAAACCCAGGGATTGGGTAATTCACCCCTCCACTTT	CAWKTQGLGNSPLHF
TRBV11-3	TRBD1	many	TRBJ2-7	TGTGCCAGCAGCTCGACCCCAGGGGGAAGCTACGAGCAGTACTTC	CASSSTPGGSYEQYF
TRBV6-1	-	-	TRBJ2-3	TGTGCCAGCAGTTTAGGGGGGTTCGCAGATACGCAGTATTTT	CASSLGGFADTQYF
TRBV18	-	few	TRBJ2-7	TGTGCCAGCTCACCACGGGTAGGGATAGACGAGCAGTACTTC	CASSPRVGIDEQYF
TRBV27	TRBD2	-	TRBJ2-1	TGTGCCAGCAGTTTTTGGGGGGGTAATGAGCAGTTCTTC	CASSFWGGNEQFF
TRBV11-2	-	few	TRBJ2-4	TGTGCCAGCAGCTTAGAACCTAGTCTCAAAAACATTCAGTACTTC	CASSLEPSLKNIQYF
TRBV5-6	-	-	TRBJ2-7	TGTGCCAGCAGCCAATACCGGAGACAGTCGGAATACGAGCAGTACTTC	CASSQYRRQSEYEQYF
TRBV6-1	TRBD2	few	TRBJ2-7	TGTGCCAGCAGGAATACGGGACTAGCGGGCTCCTACGAGCAGTACTTC	CASRNTGLAGSYEQYF
TRBV24-1	TRBD1	few	TRBJ2-3	TGTGCCACCGTCCGGGACAGGGCGTCCACAGATACGCAGTATTTT	CATVRDRASTDTQYF
TRBV20-1	TRBD2	few	TRBJ2-5	TGCAGTGCTAGAGATACAAGCGGGGGAAATGCGGAGACCCAGTACTTC	CSARDTSGGNAETQYF
TRBV12-3/TRBV12-4	-	few	TRBJ2-3	TGTGCCAGCAGTTTATGGGGCACAGATACGCAGTATTTT	CASSLWGTDTQYF
TRBV19	TRBD2	few	TRBJ2-5	TGTGCCAGTAGTATAAGGCGCGGGAGGCAAGAGACCCAGTACTTC	CASSIRRGRQETQYF
TRBV2	-	few	TRBJ2-7	TGTGCCAGCAGACTAGGACAGATCGAGCAGTACTTC	CASRLGQIEQYF
TRBV6-5	-	-	TRBJ1-1	TGTGCCAGCATCCAACCGGGGAACACTGAAGCTTTCTTT	CASIQPGNTEAFF
TRBV12-3/TRBV12-4	-	few	TRBJ2-7	TGTGCCAGCAGTATCCGGACAGAGTCCTACGAGCAGTACTTC	CASSIRTESYEQYF
TRBV5-6	-	few	TRBJ1-2	TGTGCCAGCAGTCAGAGTGGGAACTATGGCTACACCTTC	CASSQSGNYGYTF
TRBV5-6	TRBD1	-	TRBJ2-5	TGTGCCAGCAGCTTGACGCCGGGACAGGCGGGCGAGACCCAGTACTTC	CASSLTPGQAGETQYF
TRBV7-6	-	-	TRBJ2-3	TGTGCCAGCAGCTTATCTCCAGATACGCAGTATTTT	CASSLSPDTQYF
TRBV7-7	TRBD2	many	TRBJ2-3	TGTGCTAGCAGCATAGGACTAGCGGGTCCCACAGATACGCAGTATTTT	CASSIGLAGPTDTQYF
TRBV25-1	-	many	TRBJ1-1	TGTGCCAGCAGTGATAGGGCAGCTGAAGCTTTCTTT	CASSDRAAEAFF
TRBV6-6	-	few	TRBJ2-5	TGTGCCAGCAAATTGGGTGGGGGCAGCCGACAGACCCAGTACTTC	CASKLGGGSRQTQYF
TRBV20-1	TRBD2	many	TRBJ2-1	TGCAGTGCTAGAGATGAACTAGCGAGTCGAGATGAGCAGTTCTTC	CSARDELASRDEQFF
TRBV7-7	TRBD2	few	TRBJ2-5	TGTGCCAGCAGCCCGAGCGGGGGCCAAGAGACCCAGTACTTC	CASSPSGGQETQYF
TRBV7-8	-	few	TRBJ1-5	TGTGCCAGCAGCTTAGAGAGGGGTATTTCGCCCCAGCATTTT	CASSLERGISPQHF
TRBV2	TRBD2	few	TRBJ2-3	TGTGCCAGCACGGGCCAGCGGGGGGTATCAGATACGCAGTATTTT	CASTGQRGVSDTQYF
TRBV20-1	-	-	TRBJ1-1	TGCAGTGCTAGGGGGCACACTGAAGCTTTCTTT	CSARGHTEAFF
TRBV7-8	TRBD2	-	TRBJ2-5	TGTGCCAGCAGCGAATTAGGTCCACTAGCGGGAGGTGGAGAGACCCAGTACTTC	CASSELGPLAGGGETQYF
TRBV6-5	-	few	TRBJ2-1	TGTGCCAGCAGTCCCCTAGATCCGGCAGATGAGCAGTTCTTC	CASSPLDPADEQFF
TRBV5-1	TRBD1	-	TRBJ2-3	TGCGCCAGCAGCGAACGACAGGGGCTGGTCGCAGATACGCAGTATTTT	CASSERQGLVADTQYF
TRBV18	-	few	TRBJ1-6	TGTGCCAGCTCACCCTTGAGCCTTTTCGGTAATTCACCCCTCCACTTT	CASSPLSLFGNSPLHF
TRBV12-3/TRBV12-4	-	-	TRBJ1-4	TGTGCCAGCAGGATCGGCGCGACTAATGAAAAACTGTTTTTT	CASRIGATNEKLFF
TRBV30	-	many	TRBJ2-3	TGTGCCTGGACAGGAATTTCACAAGATACGCAGTATTTT	CAWTGISQDTQYF
TRBV7-2	TRBD1	many	TRBJ1-2	TGTGCCAGCAGCACGGGACAGAACTATGGCTACACCTTC	CASSTGQNYGYTF
TRBV2	TRBD2	few	TRBJ2-3	TGTGCCAGCAAAAGCGGGGTTAGCACAGATACGCAGTATTTT	CASKSGVSTDTQYF
TRBV2	TRBD1	few	TRBJ1-1	TGTGCCAGCAGCCGGGGACAGACGAACACTGAAGCTTTCTTT	CASSRGQTNTEAFF
TRBV29-1	-	many	TRBJ2-7	TGCAGCGTTGAAGGCGTTCCGGGGGTAAGGCGCGAGCAGTACTTC	CSVEGVPGVRREQYF
TRBV18	TRBD1	many	TRBJ1-5	TGTGCCAGCCACGGGACAGGGATGAGTCAGCCCCAGCATTTT	CASHGTGMSQPQHF
TRBV6-1	-	few	TRBJ2-5	TGTGCCAGCAGTGAACAACCTCCGGGTAGAGGAGAGACCCAGTACTTC	CASSEQPPGRGETQYF
TRBV3-1	-	few	TRBJ1-2	TGTGCCAGCAGCTCCGGGACACTTGAATCCTATGGCTACACCTTC	CASSSGTLESYGYTF
TRBV5-1	-	-	TRBJ2-2	TGCGCCAGCAGCTTGGGGGCACCGACGGGCGGGGAGCTGTTTTTT	CASSLGAPTGGELFF